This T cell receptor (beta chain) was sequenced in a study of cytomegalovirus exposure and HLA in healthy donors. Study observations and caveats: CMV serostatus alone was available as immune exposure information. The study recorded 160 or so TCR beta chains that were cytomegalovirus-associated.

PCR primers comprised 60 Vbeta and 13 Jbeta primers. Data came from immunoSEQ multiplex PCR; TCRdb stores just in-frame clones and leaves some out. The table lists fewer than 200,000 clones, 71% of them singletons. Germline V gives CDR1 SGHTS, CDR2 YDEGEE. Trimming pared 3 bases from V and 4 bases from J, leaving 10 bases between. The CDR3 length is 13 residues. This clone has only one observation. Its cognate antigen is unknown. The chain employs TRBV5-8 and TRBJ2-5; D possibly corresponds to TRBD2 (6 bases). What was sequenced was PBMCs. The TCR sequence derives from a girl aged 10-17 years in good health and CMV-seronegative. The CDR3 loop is CASSSQGGETQYF. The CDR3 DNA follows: TGTGCCAGCAGCTCTCAGGGAGGAGAGACCCAGTACTTC.